Listed here is a single TCR beta chain. The junction departs from the called germline gene at one end, perhaps through a read error. This specimen comes from a study of cytomegalovirus exposure and HLA in healthy donors. CDR3 size: 14 residues. Germline-derived CDR1 and CDR2 are MNHEY and SVGAGI. The PCR employed 60 Vbeta primers together with 13 Jbeta primers. Using immunoSEQ multiplex PCR, the repertoire was profiled, and TCRdb retains in-frame clones only, with some absent. The sample yields around 130,000 clones, just under 75% seen once. This clonotype was obtained from a man in his forties or fifties in good health and CMV-seropositive. The material sequenced was PBMCs. The V and J genes are TRBV6-5 and TRBJ1-1; 8 positions match TRBD1. CDR3 loop: CAISEGQGNTEAFF. The DNA for the CDR3 is TGTGCCATCAGTGAAGGACAGGGGAACACTGAAGCTTTCTTT.